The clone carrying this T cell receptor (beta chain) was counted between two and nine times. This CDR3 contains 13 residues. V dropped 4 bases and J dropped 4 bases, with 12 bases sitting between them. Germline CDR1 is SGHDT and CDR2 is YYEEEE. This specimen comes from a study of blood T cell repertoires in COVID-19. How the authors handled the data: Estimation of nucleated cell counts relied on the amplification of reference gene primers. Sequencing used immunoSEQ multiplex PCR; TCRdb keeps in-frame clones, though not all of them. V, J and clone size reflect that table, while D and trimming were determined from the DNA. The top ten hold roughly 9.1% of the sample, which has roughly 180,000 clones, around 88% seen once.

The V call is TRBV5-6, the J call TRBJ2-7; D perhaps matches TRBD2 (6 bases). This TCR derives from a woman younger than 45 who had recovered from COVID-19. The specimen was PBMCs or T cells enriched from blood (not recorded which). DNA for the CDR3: TGTGCCAGCAGCCCAACGGGGGATTACGAGCAGTACTTC. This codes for CASSPTGDYEQYF.